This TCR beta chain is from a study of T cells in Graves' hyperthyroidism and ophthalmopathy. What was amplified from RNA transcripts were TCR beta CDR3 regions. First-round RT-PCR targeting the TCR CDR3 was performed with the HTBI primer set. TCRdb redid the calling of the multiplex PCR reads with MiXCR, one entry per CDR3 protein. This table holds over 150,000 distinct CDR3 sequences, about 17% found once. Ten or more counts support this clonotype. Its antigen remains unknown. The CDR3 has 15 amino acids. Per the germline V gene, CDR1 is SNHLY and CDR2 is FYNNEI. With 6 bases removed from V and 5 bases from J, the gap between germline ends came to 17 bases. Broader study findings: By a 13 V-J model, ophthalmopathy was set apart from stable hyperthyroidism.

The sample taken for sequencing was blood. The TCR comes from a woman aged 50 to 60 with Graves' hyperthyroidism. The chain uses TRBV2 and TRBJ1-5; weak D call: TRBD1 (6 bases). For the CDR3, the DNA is TGTGCCAGCAGGTTATTGAGACAGGAGGATCAGCCCCAGCATTTT. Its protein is CASRLLRQEDQPQHF.